Sequencing of this T cell receptor beta chain was carried out in a study of blood T cell repertoires in COVID-19 (dated by TCRdb to about 2020). For the wider study: Collaborator samples came from the United States, Italy and Spain and covered acute and convalescent phases of COVID-19. The material from the prospective study consisted of cDNA or gDNA derived from T cells, B-cell-depleted T cells, or PBMCs. The dataset comprised deeply sampled blood TCRbeta repertoires from subjects exposed to, actively infected with, or recovered from COVID-19. The repertoires were released in a freely available public database meant as a resource for research on the immune response to SARS-CoV-2. Samples were obtained from the ongoing ImmuneRACE study (first 160 participants) and from 1,254 subjects provided by 6 global collaborators. The sample metadata nearly always contained a de-identified subject ID, COVID-19 status, age in years and sex. Where HLA class I and class II types were available, the types were taken from metadata supplied by the sample provider, not from assay-based typing. The study at large found these results: The quantity of clinical and demographic metadata differed by source and by participant and was supplied without curation.

The CDR3, from cysteine to phenylalanine, totals 15 residues. Here the CDR3 DNA is all that survives: 45 bases in frame from base 1. V is cut by 6 bases and J by 0 bases, and the space between the germline ends is 12 bases. The germline V gene encodes CDR1 SNHLY and CDR2 FYNNEI. With regard to this clone: What this receptor recognizes is not known. No much larger clone is present one base from it, and per-base qualities are unavailable.

The collaborating institutions used their own protocols to collect whole blood in K2EDTA tubes. For TCRbeta analysis, collaborators shipped samples in one of three forms: frozen whole blood, isolated PBMCs, or DNA extracted from either of those sample types. The immunoSEQ Assay, a bias-controlled multiplex PCR, was used to amplify TCRbeta CDR3 regions from genomic DNA. On the authors' methods: The number of nucleated cells in each sample was estimated from the amplification of reference gene primers within the assay. Sequence reads were collapsed and filtered to measure the absolute abundance of every unique TCRbeta CDR3 rearrangement. Productive Simpson clonality was computed per sample as the square root of Simpson's diversity index over productive rearrangements. Entries here come from immuneACCESS through TCRdb and include only in-frame sequences with V and J called. Some clones fail to appear in such tables; in the studies checked, an unresolved V gene covers under half of the shortfall, and the cause of the remainder is unknown. V, J and clone size reflect that table, while D and trimming were determined from the DNA. The sample table lists 300,000 or so clones, around 83% of them with a count of one. The ten largest clones add up to about 1.2% of the sample.

The receptor was derived from a woman in her forties or fifties with acute or convalescent COVID-19. Sequencing used peripheral blood. The chain is encoded by TRBV2 joined to TRBJ1-3, and the D gene may be TRBD1, 5 bases matching. The CDR3 protein is CASSYSGISGNTIYF. In nucleotide form, the sequence is TGTGCCAGCAGCTACTCAGGGATCTCTGGAAACACCATATATTTT.